The entry below gives a single TCR beta chain sequence along with its context. The entry originates in a study of blood T cell repertoires in COVID-19. Germline CDR1 is SGHNT and CDR2 is YYREEE (reference sequence). V was clipped by 9 bases and J by 2 bases, with 9 bases between them. The CDR3 is 12 amino acids. The table came from immunoSEQ multiplex PCR; TCRdb's copy has only in-frame clones and leaves some out. The sample holds over 200,000 clones, approximately 90% seen once. J is TRBJ1-3 and V is TRBV5-4; D call uncertain. The sequenced sample was peripheral blood. The clonotype comes from a man aged 30 to 39 with COVID-19, enrolled during active disease. The CDR3 nucleotides read TGTGCCACTTCCGGGGCTGGAAACACCATATATTTT. This codes for CATSGAGNTIYF.